The present T cell receptor beta chain was sequenced within a study of blood T cell dynamics during melanoma immunotherapy. Broader study findings: The study could not tell melanoma-specific clones from general immune activation.

Described time point: pre-treatment baseline. Germline CDR1 reads MDHEN; CDR2 reads SYDVKM. The CDR3 length is 17 residues. Trimming cost V 6 bases and J 0 bases; bases outside gene matches: 5. A word on this clone: Antigen unknown.

TCRdb's table, derived via immunoSEQ multiplex PCR, lists solely in-frame clones and lacks some. The sample contains 20,000 to 30,000 clones, about 83% of which appear only once. The TCR originated in a human donor with melanoma. Sample: blood, taken from a patient treated with checkpoint blockade. This chain links TRBV28 with TRBJ2-7; 16 bases align to TRBD2. CDR3 DNA sequence: TGTGCCAGCAGGGGGACTAGCGGGAGGGCCCCCTCCTACGAGCAGTACTTC. Protein sequence: CASRGTSGRAPSYEQYF. Variable domain in full (rest from reference TRBV28 and TRBJ2-7): DVKVTQSSRYLVKRTGEKVFLECVQDMDHENMFWYRQDPGLGLRLIYFSYDVKMKEKGDIPEGYSVSREKKERFSLILESASTNQTSMYLCASRGTSGRAPSYEQYFGPGTRLTVT.